One sample yielded the 3 T cell receptor beta chains listed below, sequenced in a study of blood T cells in healthy people across ages. A J-beta primer mix and a sample-barcoded 5' primer were used in a second PCR of roughly 6 to 12 cycles. TCRdb called the 5' RACE reads again in MiXCR, with one record for every CDR3 protein. The table includes 550,000 to 800,000 distinct CDR3 sequences, over 20% detected once. Sample: blood. These receptors originate from a man in his 70s in good health.

This clonotype was observed a few times. The chain combines TRBV2 with TRBJ2-1; 7 bases are a match to TRBD2. Germline-derived CDR1 and CDR2 are SNHLY and FYNNEI. There are 14 residues in the CDR3. The trim removed 5 bases at V and 7 bases at J, leaving 8 bases unmatched. The CDR3, as DNA: TGTGCCAGCAGTCTCGGGGGAGGGCGAAATGAGCAGTTCTTC. Translating gives CASSLGGGRNEQFF.

This chain connects TRBV7-9 to TRBJ2-5; D remains unclear. Trimming removed 5 bases at V and 0 bases at J, with 7 bases between. The CDR3 is 13 amino acids. The germline CDR1 and CDR2 sequences are SEHNR and FQNEAQ (reference sequence). This CDR3 reads CASSMTNQETQYF. CDR3 DNA sequence: TGTGCCAGCAGCATGACAAACCAAGAGACCCAGTACTTC. Complete variable domain (other parts from reference TRBV7-9 and TRBJ2-5): DTGVSQNPRHKITKRGQNVTFRCDPISEHNRLYWYRQTLGQGPEFLTYFQNEAQLEKSRLLSDRFSAERPKGSFSTLEIQRTEQGDSAMYLCASSMTNQETQYFGPGTRLLVL.

The chain combines TRBV3-1 with TRBJ2-5; D is possibly TRBD1 or TRBD2 (5 bases each). Near its end, the DNA agrees better with TRBJ2-7, so the J call may be wrong. The CDR3 spans 15 residues. From germline, CDR1 is LGHDT and CDR2 YNNKEL (reference sequence). DNA of the CDR3: TGTGCCAGCAGCCAAGCGGGACGATATGGTGGCGAGCAGTACTTC. It is translated as CASSQAGRYGGEQYF.